This TCR beta chain was sequenced for a study of cytomegalovirus exposure and HLA in healthy donors. Germline lookup yields CDR1 MNHNY and CDR2 SVGAGI (reference sequence). J lost 2 bases, V lost 7 bases, and 4 bases had no gene match. The CDR3 runs 14 residues. The PCR used 60 Vbeta and 13 Jbeta primers. TCRdb keeps only in-frame clones here, not all; method: immunoSEQ multiplex PCR. The sample contains approximately 120,000 clones, 77% of which appear only once. The chain recombines TRBV6-6 with TRBJ2-2; the match to TRBD2 covers 7 bases. This TCR came from a woman in her 40s in good health and CMV-seropositive. Sequencing used PBMCs. CDR3 in DNA: TGTGCCAGCAAACAGCGGGGTAACACCGGGGAGCTGTTTTTT. This encodes CASKQRGNTGELFF.